A selection of T cell receptor beta chains follows, all from one sample in a study of metastatic and nonmetastatic thyroid tumors. TCRdb reanalyzed the PCR reads via MiXCR. This table holds roughly 11,000 clones, 27% found once. The sequenced material came from adjacent normal tissue. Receptors originate from a male donor with papillary thyroid cancer or a benign thyroid nodule (not recorded which). Some clones in this sample may be carry-over from other donors' samples. Both conserved end residues are part of each CDR3. The D gene is left open where the match is weak. Clone size is shown for a subset of rows, as once, few, many or a class of expanded clone.

length: 12
V: TRBV2
D: TRBD1
size: .
J: TRBJ2-5
CDR3: CASNRGQETQYF
DNA: TGTGCCAGCAACAGGGGGCAAGAGACCCAGTACTTC

length: 13
V: TRBV12-3/TRBV12-4
D: .
size: few
J: TRBJ2-7
CDR3: CASSLGDWGEQYF
DNA: TGTGCCAGCAGTTTAGGGGACTGGGGCGAGCAGTACTTC

length: 13
V: TRBV30
D: TRBD1
size: .
J: TRBJ1-2
CDR3: CAWSTGDGYGYTF
DNA: TGTGCCTGGTCAACAGGGGATGGCTATGGCTACACCTTC

length: 14
V: TRBV20-1
D: TRBD1
size: large
J: TRBJ1-2
CDR3: CSAREGRGRLSYTF
DNA: TGCAGTGCTAGAGAAGGCAGGGGGCGTTTAAGCTACACCTTC

length: 14
V: TRBV7-2
D: TRBD2
size: .
J: TRBJ2-1
CDR3: CASSLAGGYNEQFF
DNA: TGTGCCAGCAGCTTAGCGGGAGGGTACAATGAGCAGTTCTTC

length: 13
V: TRBV30
D: .
size: once
J: TRBJ2-7
CDR3: CAWSDGRGYEQYF
DNA: TGTGCCTGGAGTGATGGCAGGGGCTACGAGCAGTACTTC

length: 15
V: TRBV25-1
D: TRBD2
size: few
J: TRBJ2-5
CDR3: CASSEPTSGEETQYF
DNA: TGTGCCAGCAGTGAACCCACTAGCGGGGAAGAGACCCAGTACTTC

length: 12
V: TRBV9
D: .
size: many
J: TRBJ1-2
CDR3: CASSPEIYGYTF
DNA: TGTGCCAGTTCTCCTGAAATCTATGGCTACACCTTC

length: 15
V: TRBV6-1
D: TRBD1
size: few
J: TRBJ1-1
CDR3: CASSSRDRESKGAFF
DNA: TGTGCCAGCAGTAGTCGGGACAGGGAGTCCAAGGGAGCTTTCTTT

length: 18
V: TRBV24-1
D: TRBD2
size: .
J: TRBJ2-5
CDR3: CATSDQQTSGTFGETRYF
DNA: TGTGCCACCAGTGATCAGCAGACTAGCGGGACTTTCGGGGAGACCCGGTACTTC

length: 15
V: TRBV11-2
D: .
size: few
J: TRBJ2-7
CDR3: CASSLRRGAGYEQYF
DNA: TGTGCCAGCAGCTTGAGGAGAGGAGCGGGTTACGAGCAGTACTTC

length: 15
V: TRBV11-2
D: .
size: .
J: TRBJ2-1
CDR3: CASSLVSTEYNEQFF
DNA: TGTGCCAGCAGCTTAGTTAGCACTGAATACAATGAGCAGTTCTTC

length: 17
V: TRBV28
D: TRBD2
size: .
J: TRBJ2-7
CDR3: CASRGGSGRAGRYEQYF
DNA: TGTGCCAGCAGGGGGGGTAGCGGGAGGGCCGGTCGCTACGAGCAGTACTTC

length: 14
V: TRBV6-1
D: .
size: .
J: TRBJ1-6
CDR3: CASNISPGSSPLHF
DNA: TGTGCCAGTAATATCTCTCCGGGAAGTTCACCCCTCCACTTT

length: 13
V: TRBV10-2
D: .
size: medium-sized
J: TRBJ1-1
CDR3: CASTATGNTEAFF
DNA: TGCGCCAGCACAGCAACAGGGAACACTGAAGCTTTCTTT

length: 15
V: TRBV10-3
D: TRBD1
size: few
J: TRBJ1-1
CDR3: CAISEDRGLHTEAFF
DNA: TGTGCCATCAGTGAGGACAGGGGCCTACACACTGAAGCTTTCTTT

length: 17
V: TRBV25-1
D: .
size: many
J: TRBJ1-4
CDR3: CASSEGGRGTTNEKLFF
DNA: TGTGCCAGCAGTGAAGGAGGGAGAGGGACAACTAATGAAAAACTGTTTTTT

length: 14
V: TRBV3-1
D: .
size: many
J: TRBJ1-2
CDR3: CASSQANEDYGYTF
DNA: TGTGCCAGCAGCCAAGCAAATGAAGACTATGGCTACACCTTC

length: 13
V: TRBV6-1
D: .
size: many
J: TRBJ2-7
CDR3: CASKQGEVYEQYF
DNA: TGTGCCAGCAAGCAGGGGGAGGTCTACGAGCAGTACTTC

length: 14
V: TRBV11-2
D: TRBD2
size: .
J: TRBJ2-7
CDR3: CASSKEGLAYEQYF
DNA: TGTGCCAGCAGCAAAGAGGGACTAGCCTACGAGCAGTACTTC

length: 16
V: TRBV6-6
D: TRBD1
size: few
J: TRBJ2-1
CDR3: CASRLEGAKPYNEQFF
DNA: TGTGCCAGCAGACTCGAGGGGGCCAAACCTTACAATGAGCAGTTCTTC

length: 14
V: TRBV10-1
D: .
size: .
J: TRBJ2-2
CDR3: CASSESFGAGELFF
DNA: TGCGCCAGCAGTGAGTCGTTCGGTGCCGGGGAGCTGTTTTTT

length: 11
V: TRBV20-1
D: .
size: .
J: TRBJ2-7
CDR3: CSARAVYEQYF
DNA: TGCAGTGCGCGCGCGGTATACGAGCAGTACTTC